These 8 T cell receptor beta chains share one sample of origin, sequenced in a study of blood T cell repertoires in COVID-19. Assay: immunoSEQ multiplex PCR; the TCRdb copy retains only in-frame clones and omits some. Found here are approximately 170,000 clones, approximately 85% of them singletons; the top ten hold under 3.5%. Sequencing was performed on peripheral blood. The receptors stem from an elderly woman with COVID-19, enrolled during active disease.

This clone was counted only a few times. This sequence joins TRBV29-1 and TRBJ2-6; D ambiguous. Trimming removed 0 bases from V and 2 bases from J, with 8 bases in between. The CDR3 has 15 residues. CDR1 is SQVTM, CDR2 ANQGSEA, per germline. CDR3 DNA sequence: TGCAGCGTTGAAGATCTTACAGCTGGGGCCAACGTCCTGACTTTC. Its translation is CSVEDLTAGANVLTF.

The rearrangement joins TRBV19 to TRBJ1-2; weak D call: TRBD1 (5 bases). Germline V gene sequence: CDR1 LNHDA, CDR2 SQIVND (reference sequence). V was pared by 7 bases and J by 8 bases, with 17 bases between. This CDR3 is 13 amino acids long. CDR3 region: CASTQWGAEGYTF. CDR3 bases: TGTGCCAGTACCCAGTGGGGCGCTGAAGGCTACACCTTC.

The chain recombines TRBV18 with TRBJ1-1, with D possibly TRBD1 on 6 matching bases. The ends were cut back, 2 bases at V and 3 bases at J, with 16 bases in the middle. Germline V gene data show CDR1 as KGHSH and CDR2 as LQKENI. The CDR3 consists of 16 residues. The CDR3 sequence is CASSPLMVQGDTEAFF. CDR3 nucleotide sequence: TGTGCCAGCTCACCATTAATGGTACAGGGAGACACTGAAGCTTTCTTT.

The V call is TRBV6-5, the J call TRBJ2-1; 12 bases map to TRBD1. Looked up from germline, CDR1 is MNHEY and CDR2 is SVGAGI. V lost 6 bases and J lost 1; bases outside the gene matches: 1. The length of the CDR3 is 15 residues. Written as DNA, the CDR3 is TGTGCCAGCAGGGGACAGGGGGCTTCCTACAATGAGCAGTTCTTC. Residues: CASRGQGASYNEQFF.

This chain links TRBV7-2 with TRBJ2-4, with a tentative D call TRBD2 (7 bases). This CDR3 is 16 amino acids long. CDR1 and CDR2 (germline): SGHTA, FQGNSA. V lost 8 bases and J lost 1, with 18 bases in between. CDR3 coding DNA: TGTGCCAGCTCCCCTTTGGGGGGGCTTGCCAAAAACATTCAGTACTTC. Its protein is CASSPLGGLAKNIQYF.

This chain links TRBV5-1 with TRBJ2-5; D is uncertain. Trimming took off 0 bases at V and 5 bases at J, with 11 bases between the two ends. This CDR3 comprises 14 residues. Germline V gene sequence: CDR1 SGHRS, CDR2 YFSETQ. The CDR3 spells CASSLVSGGETQYF. Here the CDR3 DNA reads TGCGCCAGCAGCTTGGTATCTGGCGGTGAGACCCAGTACTTC.

This clone was seen a few times. V is TRBV11-3 and J is TRBJ1-1; a weak D match, TRBD1 (5 bases). CDR1 and CDR2 (germline): SGHNT, YENEEA. Trimming took off 5 bases at V and 0 bases at J, with 10 bases between the two ends. The CDR3 sequence is 14 residues long. The CDR3 region has the DNA TGTGCCAGCAGCCCTCAGGGTTTGAACACTGAAGCTTTCTTT. It encodes CASSPQGLNTEAFF.

The chain uses TRBV2 and TRBJ1-1; D is ambiguous. There are 11 residues in the CDR3. Deletions cut 2 bases from V and 10 bases from J, with 8 bases between. The germline CDR1 and CDR2 sequences are SNHLY and FYNNEI. This CDR3 is CASSEWGGAFF. In nucleotides, the CDR3 is TGTGCCAGCAGTGAATGGGGAGGAGCTTTCTTT.